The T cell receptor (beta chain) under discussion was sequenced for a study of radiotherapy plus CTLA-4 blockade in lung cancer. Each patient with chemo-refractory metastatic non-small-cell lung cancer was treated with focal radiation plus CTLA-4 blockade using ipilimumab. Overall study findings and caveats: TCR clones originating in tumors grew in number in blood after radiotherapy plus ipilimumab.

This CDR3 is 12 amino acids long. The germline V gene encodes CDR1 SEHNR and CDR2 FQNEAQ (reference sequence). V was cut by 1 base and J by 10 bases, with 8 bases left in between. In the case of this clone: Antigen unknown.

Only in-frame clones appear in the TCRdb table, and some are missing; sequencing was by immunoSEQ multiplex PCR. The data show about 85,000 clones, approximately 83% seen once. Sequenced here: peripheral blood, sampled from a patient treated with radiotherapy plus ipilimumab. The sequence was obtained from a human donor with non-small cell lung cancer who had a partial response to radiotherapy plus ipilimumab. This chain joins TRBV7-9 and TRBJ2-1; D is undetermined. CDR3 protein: CASSLEKTEQFF. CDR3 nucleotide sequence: TGTGCCAGCAGCTTAGAGAAGACAGAGCAGTTCTTC.